Each of the 4 T cell receptor beta chains below was sequenced from the same sample in a study of cytotoxic CD8 clonotypes in ibrutinib-treated CLL. Method: immunoSEQ multiplex PCR; TCRdb's copy keeps in-frame clones and lacks some. The top ten clones hold 15% to 20% of a sample with 9,000 or so clones, under 65% of them seen once. Sequencing used PBMCs, obtained before ibrutinib treatment. These receptors all come from a human donor with chronic lymphocytic leukemia.

V is TRBV19 and J is TRBJ1-1; tentative D call: TRBD1 (6 bases). The CDR3 contains 15 residues. The ends were cut back, 3 bases at V and 3 bases at J, with 14 bases in the middle. Germline CDR1 is LNHDA and CDR2 is SQIVND (reference sequence). This CDR3 is CASSIPGVRDTEAFF. DNA of the CDR3: TGTGCCAGTAGTATTCCAGGGGTGAGGGACACTGAAGCTTTCTTT.

This rearrangement joins TRBV7-9 to TRBJ2-7; weak D call: TRBD2 (6 bases). This CDR3 contains 16 residues. The germline CDR1 and CDR2 sequences are SEHNR and FQNEAQ (reference sequence). Trimming removed 5 bases from V and 2 bases from J, with 19 bases in between. The CDR3 nucleotides read TGTGCCAGCAGCGGACACCGGGACTCTCTCACCTACGAGCAGTACTTC. Amino acids: CASSGHRDSLTYEQYF.

Concerning this clone: At one end, the junction sequence differs from germline, possibly due to a read error. This rearrangement joins TRBV7-7 to TRBJ2-3, with 8 nucleotides matching TRBD2. The CDR3 covers 14 residues. CDR1 and CDR2 (germline): SSHAT, FNYEAQ (reference sequence). The CDR3 DNA reads TGTGCTAGCAGCCAGGGACTAGGCACAGATACGCAGTATTTT. Residues: CASSQGLGTDTQYF.

This chain joins TRBV6-4 and TRBJ1-1, with a tentative D call TRBD1 (6 bases). Deletions cut 1 base from V and 6 bases from J, with 9 bases between. This CDR3 spans 13 amino acids. The germline gives CDR1 MRHNA, CDR2 SNTAGT. The CDR3 nucleotides read TGTGCCAGCAGTGACTTCAGGGGAGCTGAAGCTTTCTTT. Translated: CASSDFRGAEAFF.